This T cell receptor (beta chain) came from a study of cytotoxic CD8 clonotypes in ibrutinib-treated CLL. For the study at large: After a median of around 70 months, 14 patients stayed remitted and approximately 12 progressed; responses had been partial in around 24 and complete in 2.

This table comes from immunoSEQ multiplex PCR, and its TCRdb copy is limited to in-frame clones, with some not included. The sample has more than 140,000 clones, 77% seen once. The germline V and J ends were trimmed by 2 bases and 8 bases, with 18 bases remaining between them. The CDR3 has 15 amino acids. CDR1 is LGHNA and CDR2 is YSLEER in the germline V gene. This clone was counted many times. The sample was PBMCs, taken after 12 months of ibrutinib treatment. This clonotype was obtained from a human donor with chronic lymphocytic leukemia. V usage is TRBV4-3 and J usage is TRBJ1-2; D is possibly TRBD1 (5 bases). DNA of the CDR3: TGCGCCAGCAGCCAACCAGGGTCCGGGTATTCAGGCTACACCTTC. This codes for CASSQPGSGYSGYTF.